Listed below are T cell receptor beta chains from one sample, sequenced in a study of radiotherapy plus CTLA-4 blockade in lung cancer. The assay was immunoSEQ multiplex PCR, and TCRdb's table has in-frame clones only and misses some. Of about 32,000 clones listed, 80% to 90% are singletons. The material was peripheral blood, obtained from a patient treated with radiotherapy plus ipilimumab. Receptors were obtained from a human donor with non-small cell lung cancer that progressed on radiotherapy plus ipilimumab. CDR3s include the opening cysteine and the closing phenylalanine or tryptophan. The D gene is left open where the match is weak. Not all rows give a size; the values are once, few, many and, for expanded clones, a class.

CDR3	DNA	size	length	J	V	D
CASSLSLAGEQFF	TGTGCCAGCAGCTTATCGCTAGCGGGTGAGCAGTTCTTC	NA	13	TRBJ2-1	TRBV11-2	TRBD2
CASSTGGSGYGYTF	TGTGCCAGCAGTACAGGGGGCAGTGGCTATGGCTACACCTTC	NA	14	TRBJ1-2	TRBV6-1	TRBD1
CASSPGLAGYTDTQYF	TGTGCCAGCAGCCCCGGACTAGCGGGGTACACAGATACGCAGTATTTT	once	16	TRBJ2-3	TRBV2	TRBD2
CASSQGGGRNQPQHF	TGCGCCAGCAGCCAAGGAGGGGGCCGGAATCAGCCCCAGCATTTT	few	15	TRBJ1-5	TRBV4-1	TRBD1
CASSLNRDRGYGYTF	TGCGCCAGCAGCCTAAACAGGGACAGGGGCTATGGCTACACCTTC	NA	15	TRBJ1-2	TRBV4-1	TRBD1
CASSKCGNGDRRNYGYTF	TGTGCCAGCAGCAAATGCGGAAATGGAGACAGGCGCAACTATGGCTACACCTTC	NA	18	TRBJ1-2	TRBV21-1	NA
CASSPGGSSGNEQFF	TGTGCCAGCAGCCCTGGGGGCTCATCCGGCAATGAGCAGTTCTTC	NA	15	TRBJ2-1	TRBV7-3	NA
CASSGTGKNTEAFF	TGTGCCAGCAGCGGGACAGGGAAGAACACTGAAGCTTTCTTT	NA	14	TRBJ1-1	TRBV7-9	TRBD1
CATSRDLQAGVEQYF	TGTGCCACCAGCAGAGATCTTCAAGCGGGGGTCGAGCAGTACTTC	NA	15	TRBJ2-7	TRBV15	TRBD2
CASSSRTVKNTEAFF	TGTGCCAGCAGCTCACGGACAGTCAAGAACACTGAAGCTTTCTTT	once	15	TRBJ1-1	TRBV7-8	NA
CASSSLTSGITGELFF	TGCGCCAGCAGCTCACTGACTAGCGGGATCACCGGGGAGCTGTTTTTT	NA	16	TRBJ2-2	TRBV5-1	TRBD2
CASSLALSGTDTQYF	TGCGCCAGCAGCTTGGCCCTTAGCGGGACAGATACGCAGTATTTT	NA	15	TRBJ2-3	TRBV5-1	TRBD2
CASSPRQEPYNEQFF	TGCGCCAGCAGCCCTAGACAGGAGCCCTACAATGAGCAGTTCTTC	NA	15	TRBJ2-1	TRBV4-1	NA
CASSLGPPGLAGYEQYF	TGTGCCAGCAGCTTAGGGCCCCCAGGACTAGCGGGGTACGAGCAGTACTTC	NA	17	TRBJ2-7	TRBV7-3	TRBD2
CATSTGFSGYTF	TGTGCCACCTCGACAGGGTTTAGCGGCTACACCTTC	NA	12	TRBJ1-2	TRBV19	TRBD1
CASSLSPLGQGVTYEQYF	TGTGCCAGCAGTTTATCCCCCCTGGGACAGGGGGTCACCTACGAGCAGTACTTC	NA	18	TRBJ2-7	TRBV27	TRBD1
CASQGSGETQYF	TGTGCCAGCCAAGGCTCGGGGGAGACCCAGTACTTC	few	12	TRBJ2-5	TRBV6-6	NA
CAITRTGGGQETQYF	TGTGCCATCACCCGGACAGGGGGGGGCCAAGAGACCCAGTACTTC	NA	15	TRBJ2-5	TRBV10-3	TRBD1
CASGTGENQPQHF	TGTGCCTCCGGGACAGGTGAAAATCAGCCCCAGCATTTT	NA	13	TRBJ1-5	TRBV10-3	TRBD1
CASSQRQGMNTEAFF	TGTGCCAGCAGCCAAAGACAGGGAATGAACACTGAAGCTTTCTTT	NA	15	TRBJ1-1	TRBV7-6	TRBD1
CASSQDPPRSGNTIYF	TGCGCCAGCAGCCAAGACCCCCCCAGGTCTGGAAACACCATATATTTT	few	16	TRBJ1-3	TRBV4-1	NA
CASSIQGGGAGELFF	TGCGCCAGCAGCATCCAGGGCGGAGGGGCCGGGGAGCTGTTTTTT	NA	15	TRBJ2-2	TRBV5-1	NA
CASRGTGGNTGELFF	TGTGCCAGCAGGGGGACAGGGGGTAACACCGGGGAGCTGTTTTTT	NA	15	TRBJ2-2	TRBV6-1	TRBD1
CASRGQAYNEQFF	TGTGCCAGCCGTGGACAGGCCTACAATGAGCAGTTCTTC	NA	13	TRBJ2-1	TRBV19	TRBD1
CSVNRETRNTEAFF	TGCAGCGTTAACAGGGAAACGAGGAACACTGAAGCTTTCTTT	once	14	TRBJ1-1	TRBV29-1	NA
CASSLEDSQPQHF	TGTGCCAGCAGCCTAGAGGACAGTCAGCCCCAGCATTTT	few	13	TRBJ1-5	TRBV7-3	NA
CASSPLGKNAGELFF	TGTGCCAGCTCACCACTCGGGAAGAATGCCGGGGAGCTGTTTTTT	NA	15	TRBJ2-2	TRBV18	NA
CASSVLTGHYSNQPQHF	TGTGCCAGCAGTGTTTTGACAGGCCACTATAGCAATCAGCCCCAGCATTTT	NA	17	TRBJ1-5	TRBV6-1	NA
CASSLIGKLDRAPLHF	TGTGCCAGCAGCTTGATAGGGAAGCTTGACAGGGCACCCCTCCACTTT	NA	16	TRBJ1-6	TRBV5-6	TRBD1
CASSLQAGAKETQYF	TGTGCCAGCAGCCTCCAAGCGGGGGCCAAAGAGACCCAGTACTTC	NA	15	TRBJ2-5	TRBV9	TRBD2